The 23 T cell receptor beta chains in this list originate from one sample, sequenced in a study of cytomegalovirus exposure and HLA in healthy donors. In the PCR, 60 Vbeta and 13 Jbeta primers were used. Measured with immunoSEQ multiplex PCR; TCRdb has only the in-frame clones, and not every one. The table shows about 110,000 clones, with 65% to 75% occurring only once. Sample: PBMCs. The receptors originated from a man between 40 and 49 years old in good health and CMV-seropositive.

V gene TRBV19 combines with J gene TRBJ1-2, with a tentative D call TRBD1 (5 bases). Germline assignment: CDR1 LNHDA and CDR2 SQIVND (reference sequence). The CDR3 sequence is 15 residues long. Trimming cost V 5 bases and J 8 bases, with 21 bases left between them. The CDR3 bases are TGTGCCAGTAGTCGGCGGGACGGAGCCTTATACGGCTACACCTTC. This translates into CASSRRDGALYGYTF. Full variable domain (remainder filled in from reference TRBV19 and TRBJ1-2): DGGITQSPKYLFRKEGQNVTLSCEQNLNHDAMYWYRQDPGQGLRLIYYSQIVNDFQKGDIAEGYSVSREKKESFPLTVTSAQKNPTAFYLCASSRRDGALYGYTFGSGTRLTVV.

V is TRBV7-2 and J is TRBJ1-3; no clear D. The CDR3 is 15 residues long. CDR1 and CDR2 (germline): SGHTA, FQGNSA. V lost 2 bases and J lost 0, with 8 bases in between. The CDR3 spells CASSLSGHSGNTIYF. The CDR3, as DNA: TGTGCCAGCAGCTTATCCGGTCACTCTGGAAACACCATATATTTT.

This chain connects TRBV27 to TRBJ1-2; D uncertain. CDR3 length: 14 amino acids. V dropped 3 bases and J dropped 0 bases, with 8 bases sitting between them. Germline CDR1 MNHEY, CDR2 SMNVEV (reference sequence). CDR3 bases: TGTGCCAGCAGTTTCGACGGAGCTAACTATGGCTACACCTTC. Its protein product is CASSFDGANYGYTF.

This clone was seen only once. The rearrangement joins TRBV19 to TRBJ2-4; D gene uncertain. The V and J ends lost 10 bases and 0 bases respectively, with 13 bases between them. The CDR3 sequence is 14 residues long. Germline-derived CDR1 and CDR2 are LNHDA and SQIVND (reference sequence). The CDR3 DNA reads TGTGCCACATCAACTTCTATAGCCAAAAACATTCAGTACTTC. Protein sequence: CATSTSIAKNIQYF.

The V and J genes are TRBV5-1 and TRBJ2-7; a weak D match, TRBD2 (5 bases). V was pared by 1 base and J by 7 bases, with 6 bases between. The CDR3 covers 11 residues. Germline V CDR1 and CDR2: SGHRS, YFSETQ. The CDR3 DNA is TGCGCCAGCAGCTTGACGGGGGAGCAGTACTTC. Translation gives CASSLTGEQYF.

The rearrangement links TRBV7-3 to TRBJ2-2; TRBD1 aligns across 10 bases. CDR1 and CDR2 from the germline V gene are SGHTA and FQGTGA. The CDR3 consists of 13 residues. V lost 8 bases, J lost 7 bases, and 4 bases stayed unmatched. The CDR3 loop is CASRQGAGGELFF. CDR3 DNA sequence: TGTGCCAGCCGACAGGGGGCGGGCGGGGAGCTGTTTTTT.

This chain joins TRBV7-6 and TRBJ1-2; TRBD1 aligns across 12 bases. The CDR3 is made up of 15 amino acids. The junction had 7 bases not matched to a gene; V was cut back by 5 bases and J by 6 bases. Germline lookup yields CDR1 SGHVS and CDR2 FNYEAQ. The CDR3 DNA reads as TGTGCCAGCAGCGACGGGACAGGGGGCGCCGATGGCTACACCTTC. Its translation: CASSDGTGGADGYTF.

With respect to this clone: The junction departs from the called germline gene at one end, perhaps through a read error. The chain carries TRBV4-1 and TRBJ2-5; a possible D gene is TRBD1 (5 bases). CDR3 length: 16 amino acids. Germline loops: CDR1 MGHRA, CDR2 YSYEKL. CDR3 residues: CASSQDLPRAQEAQYF. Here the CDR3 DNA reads TGCGCCAGCAGCCAAGATCTACCCAGGGCCCAAGAGGCCCAGTACTTC.

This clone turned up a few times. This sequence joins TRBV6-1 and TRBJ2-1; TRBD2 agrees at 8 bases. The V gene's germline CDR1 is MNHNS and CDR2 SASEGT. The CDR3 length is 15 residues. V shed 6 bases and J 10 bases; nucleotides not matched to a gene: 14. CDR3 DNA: TGTGCCAGCAGCACCGGGACTAGGGTCGACCTGGAGCAGTTCTTC. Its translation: CASSTGTRVDLEQFF.

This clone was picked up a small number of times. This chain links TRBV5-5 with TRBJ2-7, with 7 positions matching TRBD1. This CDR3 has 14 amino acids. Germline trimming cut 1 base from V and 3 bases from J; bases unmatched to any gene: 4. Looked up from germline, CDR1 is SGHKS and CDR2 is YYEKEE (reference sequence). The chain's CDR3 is CASSLSGQNYEQYF. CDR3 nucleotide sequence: TGTGCCAGCAGCTTGTCGGGACAGAACTACGAGCAGTACTTC.

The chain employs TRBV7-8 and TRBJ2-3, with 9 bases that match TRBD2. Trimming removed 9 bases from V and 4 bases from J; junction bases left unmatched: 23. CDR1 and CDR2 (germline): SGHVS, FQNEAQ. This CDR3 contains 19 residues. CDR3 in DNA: TGTGCCAGTCTCCAACACCGGGTCAATCGCGGGAGGGCCCCAGATACGCAGTATTTT. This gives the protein CASLQHRVNRGRAPDTQYF.

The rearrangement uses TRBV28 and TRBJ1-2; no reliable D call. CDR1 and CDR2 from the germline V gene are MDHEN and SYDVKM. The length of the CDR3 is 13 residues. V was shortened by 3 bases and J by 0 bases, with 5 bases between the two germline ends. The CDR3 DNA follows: TGTGCCAGCAGTTTTAGTTCTAACTATGGCTACACCTTC. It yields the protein CASSFSSNYGYTF.

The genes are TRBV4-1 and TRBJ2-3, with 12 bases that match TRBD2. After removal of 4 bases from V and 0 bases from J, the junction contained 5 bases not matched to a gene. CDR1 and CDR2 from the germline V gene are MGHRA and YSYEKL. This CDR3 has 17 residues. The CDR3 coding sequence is TGCGCCAGCAGCCCAGGGACTAGCGGGTCTAGCACAGATACGCAGTATTTT. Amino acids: CASSPGTSGSSTDTQYF.

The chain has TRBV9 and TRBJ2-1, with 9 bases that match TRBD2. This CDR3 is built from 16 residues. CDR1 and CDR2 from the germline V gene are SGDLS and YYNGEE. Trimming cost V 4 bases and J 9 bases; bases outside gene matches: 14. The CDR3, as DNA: TGTGCCAGCAGCCCCCATCGGGCGGGAGGGCAGGCTGAGCAGTTCTTC. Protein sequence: CASSPHRAGGQAEQFF.

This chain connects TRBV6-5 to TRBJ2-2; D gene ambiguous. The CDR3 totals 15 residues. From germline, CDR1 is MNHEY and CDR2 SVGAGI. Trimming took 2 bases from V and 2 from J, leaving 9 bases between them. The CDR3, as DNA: TGTGCCAGCAGTTACCGTAACAGTAACACCGGGGAGCTGTTTTTT. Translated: CASSYRNSNTGELFF.

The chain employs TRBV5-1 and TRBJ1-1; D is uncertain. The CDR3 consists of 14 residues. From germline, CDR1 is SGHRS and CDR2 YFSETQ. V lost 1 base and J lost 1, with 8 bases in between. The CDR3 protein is CASSLIQKNTEAFF. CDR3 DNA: TGCGCCAGCAGCTTGATCCAGAAGAACACTGAAGCTTTCTTT.

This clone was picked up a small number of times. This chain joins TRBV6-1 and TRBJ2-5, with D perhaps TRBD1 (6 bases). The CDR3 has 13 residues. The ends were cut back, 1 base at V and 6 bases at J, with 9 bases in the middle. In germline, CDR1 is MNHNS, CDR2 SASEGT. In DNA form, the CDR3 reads TGTGCCAGCAGTGAAGGGACAGTACAGACCCAGTACTTC. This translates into CASSEGTVQTQYF.

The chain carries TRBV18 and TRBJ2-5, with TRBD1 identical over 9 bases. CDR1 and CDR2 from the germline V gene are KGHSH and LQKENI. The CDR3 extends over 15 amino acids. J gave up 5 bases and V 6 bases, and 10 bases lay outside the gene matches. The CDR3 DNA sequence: TGTGCCAGCTCGACACAGGGACAGGGACTGGAGACCCAGTACTTC. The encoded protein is CASSTQGQGLETQYF.

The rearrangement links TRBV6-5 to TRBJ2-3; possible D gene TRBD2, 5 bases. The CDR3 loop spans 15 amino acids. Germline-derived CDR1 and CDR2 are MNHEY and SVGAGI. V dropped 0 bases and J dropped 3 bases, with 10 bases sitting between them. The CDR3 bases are TGTGCCAGCAGTTACTCGATCGGGAAGACAGATACGCAGTATTTT. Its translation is CASSYSIGKTDTQYF.

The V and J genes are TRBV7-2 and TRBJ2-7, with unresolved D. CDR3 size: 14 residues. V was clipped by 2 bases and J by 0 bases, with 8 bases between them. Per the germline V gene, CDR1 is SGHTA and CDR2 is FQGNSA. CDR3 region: CASSLTGSSYEQYF. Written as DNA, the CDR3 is TGTGCCAGCAGCTTAACGGGTAGCTCCTACGAGCAGTACTTC.

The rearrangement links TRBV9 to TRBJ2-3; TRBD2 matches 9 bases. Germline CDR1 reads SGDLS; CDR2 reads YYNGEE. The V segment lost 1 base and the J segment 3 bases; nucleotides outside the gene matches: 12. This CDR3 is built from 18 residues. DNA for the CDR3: TGTGCCAGCAGCGTATCAGGTCTAGCGGGAATATCGACAGATACGCAGTATTTT. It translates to CASSVSGLAGISTDTQYF.

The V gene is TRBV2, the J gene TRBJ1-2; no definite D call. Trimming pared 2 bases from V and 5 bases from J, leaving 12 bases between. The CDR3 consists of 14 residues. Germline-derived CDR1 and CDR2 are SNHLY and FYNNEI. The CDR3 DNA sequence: TGTGCCAGCAGTGAAAAAAGGGAGTCGTATGGCTACACCTTC. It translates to CASSEKRESYGYTF.

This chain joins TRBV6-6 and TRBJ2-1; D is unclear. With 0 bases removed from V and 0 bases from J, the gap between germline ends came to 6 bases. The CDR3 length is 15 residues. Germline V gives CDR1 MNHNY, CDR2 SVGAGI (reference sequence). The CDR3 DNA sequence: TGTGCCAGCAGTTACTCCCCCGGCTCCTACAATGAGCAGTTCTTC. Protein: CASSYSPGSYNEQFF.